These 11 T cell receptor beta chains were sequenced from one sample in a study of T cell responses to AZD1222 COVID-19 vaccine. The repertoire was sequenced with immunoSEQ multiplex PCR; TCRdb's copy has only in-frame clones and lacks some. The sample lists more than 100,000 clones; roughly 92% were seen once. The sequenced sample was peripheral blood, obtained on day 0 of AZD1222 vaccination. The receptors come from an adult in good health.

This rearrangement joins TRBV6-5 to TRBJ1-4, with no clear D. The CDR3 spans 14 residues. V was trimmed by 6 bases and J by 8 bases, leaving 16 bases between them. The germline gives CDR1 MNHEY, CDR2 SVGAGI. For the CDR3, the DNA is TGTGCCAGCAGGGGTACTTACGGCGGGGAAAAACTGTTTTTT. Translation: CASRGTYGGEKLFF.

The chain combines TRBV5-1 with TRBJ1-4; 8 bases line up with TRBD1. V gave up 0 bases and J gave up 13 bases; unmatched junction bases: 5. The CDR3 length is 13 residues. Germline CDR1 and CDR2: SGHRS and YFSETQ. This CDR3 reads CASSLVQGAGLFF. The CDR3 region has the DNA TGCGCCAGCAGCTTGGTCCAGGGGGCGGGACTGTTTTTT.

This rearrangement joins TRBV10-3 to TRBJ2-1, with 10 positions matching TRBD2. CDR1 is ENHRY, CDR2 SYGVKD, per germline. The J segment lost 5 bases and the V segment lost 6 bases, leaving 4 bases of the junction unmatched. This CDR3 is built from 14 residues. The CDR3 loop reads CAIRGLAANNEQFF. For the CDR3, the DNA is TGTGCCATCAGAGGACTAGCGGCAAACAATGAGCAGTTCTTC.

The chain employs TRBV18 and TRBJ1-1, with D hard to call. Germline V lookup: CDR1 KGHSH, CDR2 LQKENI. V was trimmed by 3 bases and J by 3 bases, leaving 11 bases between them. The CDR3 runs to 14 residues. The CDR3 is CASSPPFHDTEAFF. As DNA, the CDR3 is TGTGCCAGCTCACCCCCGTTTCACGACACTGAAGCTTTCTTT.

The chain is built from TRBV10-3 and TRBJ2-5; 7 nucleotides line up with TRBD1. This CDR3 has 15 residues. V lost 0 bases to trimming and J lost 5 bases; unmatched junction nucleotides: 6. Germline CDR1 reads ENHRY; CDR2 reads SYGVKD. The CDR3 protein is CAISESMGRGETQYF. The CDR3 DNA follows: TGTGCCATCAGTGAGTCGATGGGCAGGGGGGAGACCCAGTACTTC.

The chain employs TRBV3-1 (or the pseudogene TRBV3-2) and TRBJ1-2; D call uncertain. The CDR3 has 14 amino acids. Between the trimmed V and J ends, which lost 4 bases and 1 base, there was a span of 10 bases. CDR1 is LGHDT, CDR2 YNNKEL, per germline (reference sequence). Here the CDR3 reads CASSLLQINYGYTF. CDR3 nucleotide sequence: TGTGCCAGCAGCCTCCTCCAGATTAACTATGGCTACACCTTC.

In its sample, this clone was seen once. The chain is built from TRBV5-6 and TRBJ2-1, with 14 nucleotides matching TRBD2. The V gene end was trimmed by 4 bases and the J gene end by 1 base; junction bases not matched to a gene: 7. The CDR3 has 18 residues. CDR1 is SGHDT, CDR2 YYEEEE, per germline. CDR3 DNA sequence: TGTGCCAGCAGCGCTCCGGGACTAGCGGGAGAGTCCTACAATGAGCAGTTCTTC. Translation gives CASSAPGLAGESYNEQFF.

The chain carries TRBV5-8 and TRBJ1-2; the D gene is possibly TRBD1 (6 bases). CDR1 and CDR2 from the germline V gene are SGHTS and YDEGEE. The V and J ends lost 4 bases and 5 bases respectively, with 9 bases between them. This CDR3 contains 12 residues. CDR3 region: CASSPGQYGYTF. For the CDR3, the DNA is TGTGCCAGCAGCCCTGGACAGTATGGCTACACCTTC.

This chain joins TRBV9 and TRBJ2-5; D tentatively fits TRBD1 or TRBD2 (5 bases each). The CDR3 length is 12 residues. Germline V lookup: CDR1 SGDLS, CDR2 YYNGEE. V was shortened by 0 bases and J by 9 bases, with 9 bases between the two germline ends. CDR3 DNA sequence: TGTGCCAGCAGCGTAGGGTCGGGGCCCCAGTACTTC. Its protein product is CASSVGSGPQYF.

The CDR3 is CATSRPRGGWSEQPQHF. As DNA, the CDR3 is TGTGCCACCAGCAGACCCCGGGGAGGATGGAGTGAACAGCCCCAGCATTTT. The rearrangement links TRBV15 to TRBJ1-5; D unclear. V shed 2 bases and J shed 7 bases, with 21 bases lying between them. This CDR3 contains 17 residues. The germline CDR1 and CDR2 sequences are LNHNV and YYDKDF (reference sequence).

The CDR3 DNA sequence: TGTGCCAGCTCACCACCACCGACATACAATGAGCAGTTCTTC. The encoded protein is CASSPPPTYNEQFF. The chain carries TRBV18 and TRBJ2-1; D gene ambiguous. The CDR3 consists of 14 residues. Looked up from germline, CDR1 is KGHSH and CDR2 is LQKENI. The V end lost 0 bases, the J end lost 4 bases, and 7 bases lay between the germline ends.